What follows are 24 T cell receptor beta chains derived from one specimen sequenced in a study of cytomegalovirus exposure and HLA in healthy donors. The study ran its PCR with 60 Vbeta and 13 Jbeta primers. Assay used: immunoSEQ multiplex PCR; TCRdb lists only in-frame clones, some missing. Of 95,000 to 150,000 clones listed, roughly 80% were seen once; the top ten hold under 0.3%. The sequenced sample consisted of PBMCs. Every receptor here comes from a man between 45 and 60 years old in good health and CMV-seronegative.

The rearrangement uses TRBV5-6 and TRBJ2-5, with a weak D call TRBD1 (6 bases). Germline-derived CDR1 and CDR2 are SGHDT and YYEEEE. This CDR3 contains 14 residues. The V end lost 5 bases, the J end lost 2 bases, and 13 bases lay between the germline ends. CDR3 in amino acids: CASRRTVRQETQYF. In DNA, the CDR3 is TGTGCCAGCAGAAGGACAGTTCGACAAGAGACCCAGTACTTC.

The rearrangement uses TRBV6-1 and TRBJ2-7, with 11 nucleotides matching TRBD2. The CDR3 contains 16 residues. Germline loops: CDR1 MNHNS, CDR2 SASEGT. V lost 3 bases to trimming and J lost 5 bases; unmatched junction nucleotides: 9. Here the CDR3 DNA reads TGTGCCAGCAGTGATTCGAGGGCTAGCGGGAGGCACGAGCAGTACTTC. Its protein is CASSDSRASGRHEQYF.

The rearrangement joins TRBV7-9 to TRBJ1-6; no firm D call. Germline-derived CDR1 and CDR2 are SEHNR and FQNEAQ (reference sequence). CDR3 length: 15 amino acids. V lost 10 bases to trimming and J lost 0 bases, with 13 bases between them. CDR3 sequence (DNA): TGTGCCACCGGGGAGGGAAGCTCCTATAATTCACCCCTCCACTTT. The encoded protein is CATGEGSSYNSPLHF.

This clone occurred a few times. Here the CDR3 reads CASSQGLAGEQFF. CDR3 nucleotide sequence: TGCGCCAGCAGCCAGGGACTAGCGGGGGAGCAGTTCTTC. The rearrangement uses TRBV4-1 and TRBJ2-1; 13 bases are shared with TRBD2. This CDR3 is built from 13 residues. Germline V gene sequence: CDR1 MGHRA, CDR2 YSYEKL. V was pared by 3 bases and J by 10 bases, with 0 bases of the junction left unmatched.

A single count supports this clone. The chain joins TRBV18 to TRBJ1-2; 7 positions agree with TRBD1. The trim removed 4 bases at V and 7 bases at J, leaving 9 bases unmatched. Germline assignment: CDR1 KGHSH and CDR2 LQKENI. This CDR3 spans 14 amino acids. CDR3: CASSLQGIEGGYTF. In DNA form, the CDR3 reads TGTGCCAGCTCACTACAGGGGATTGAAGGTGGCTACACCTTC.

This clone has a handful of counts. This chain links TRBV4-2 with TRBJ2-7, with TRBD1 identical over 9 bases. CDR1 is LGHNA, CDR2 YNFKEQ, per germline. The CDR3 loop spans 15 amino acids. Trimming at V came to 4 bases and at J to 4 bases, leaving 8 bases not matched to a gene. The CDR3 loop reads CASSPHRGLSYEQYF. The CDR3 coding sequence is TGTGCCAGCAGCCCCCACAGGGGGCTATCGTACGAGCAGTACTTC.

This sequence joins TRBV28 and TRBJ1-2; tentatively, D is TRBD1 (5 bases). Germline loops: CDR1 MDHEN, CDR2 SYDVKM. The CDR3 is made up of 14 amino acids. Trimming left V 2 bases short and J 8 bases short, with 15 bases between. The CDR3 DNA is TGTGCCAGCAGTTTACCCGGTCGGGGGGAGGGCTACACCTTC. Protein: CASSLPGRGEGYTF.

This sequence joins TRBV2 and TRBJ1-1, with 7 bases fitting TRBD1. The CDR3 totals 13 residues. CDR1 is SNHLY and CDR2 is FYNNEI in the germline V gene. Trimming cost V 7 bases and J 5 bases; bases outside gene matches: 7. The CDR3 region is CASTEQGLTEAFF. The CDR3 DNA reads as TGTGCCAGCACCGAACAGGGGTTGACTGAAGCTTTCTTT. The full variable domain, its missing parts supplied by reference TRBV2 and TRBJ1-1, is EPEVTQTPSHQVTQMGQEVILRCVPISNHLYFYWYRQILGQKVEFLVSFYNNEISEKSEIFDDQFSVERPDGSNFTLKIRSTKLEDSAMYFCASTEQGLTEAFFGQGTRLTVV.

The rearrangement uses TRBV9 and TRBJ2-2, with 11 bases matching TRBD2. This CDR3 comprises 16 residues. Germline V gene sequence: CDR1 SGDLS, CDR2 YYNGEE. V trimming: 4 bases; J trimming: 6 bases; junction bases outside the gene matches: 8. CDR3 in DNA: TGTGCCAGCAGCTTTGGGACTAGCGGCGGATCCGGGGAGCTGTTTTTT. It specifies CASSFGTSGGSGELFF.

The V gene is TRBV29-1, the J gene TRBJ2-3; D might be TRBD1 (6 bases). This CDR3 has 14 residues. Trimming stripped 6 bases from V and 1 base from J, with 14 bases between. The V gene's germline CDR1 is SQVTM and CDR2 ANQGSEA. This CDR3 reads CSVGQIIRTDTQYF. CDR3 DNA: TGCAGCGTAGGACAGATTATACGCACAGATACGCAGTATTTT.

V usage is TRBV9 and J usage is TRBJ2-7; 15 bases are shared with TRBD2. Germline trimming cut 4 bases from V and 2 bases from J; bases unmatched to any gene: 7. The germline CDR1 and CDR2 sequences are SGDLS and YYNGEE. CDR3 size: 17 residues. CDR3 in DNA: TGTGCCAGCAGCCAGGGGACTAGCGGGAGGAGGCCCTACGAGCAGTACTTC. Its translation: CASSQGTSGRRPYEQYF. The full variable domain, in which reference TRBV9 and TRBJ2-7 provide the parts outside the CDR3, is DSGVTQTPKHLITATGQRVTLRCSPRSGDLSVYWYQQSLDQGLQFLIQYYNGEERAKGNILERFSAQQFPDLHSELNLSSLELGDSALYFCASSQGTSGRRPYEQYFGPGTRLTVT.

The chain employs TRBV7-3 and TRBJ1-1, with 7 nucleotides matching TRBD1. The CDR3 length is 13 residues. Germline CDR1 SGHTA, CDR2 FQGTGA. Trimming removed 2 bases from V and 3 bases from J; junction bases left unmatched: 0. Written as DNA, the CDR3 is TGTGCCAGCAGCTTACAGGGGGACACTGAAGCTTTCTTT. It translates to CASSLQGDTEAFF.

The V and J genes are TRBV9 and TRBJ1-3; 7 nucleotides align to TRBD1. The V gene's germline CDR1 is SGDLS and CDR2 YYNGEE. The length of the CDR3 is 16 residues. V lost 1 base to trimming and J lost 0 bases; unmatched junction nucleotides: 4. The CDR3 is CASSVTDRDSGNTIYF. The CDR3 nucleotides read TGTGCCAGCAGCGTAACCGACAGGGACTCTGGAAACACCATATATTTT.

CDR3 DNA: TGTGCCAGCAGCGTAGATGGGCCCCAGGTCGGAGATACGCAGTATTTT. Protein sequence: CASSVDGPQVGDTQYF. The chain uses TRBV9 and TRBJ2-3; no clear D. V shed 0 bases and J shed 5 bases, with 16 bases lying between them. CDR3 length: 16 residues. Per germline, CDR1 SGDLS and CDR2 YYNGEE.

The chain uses TRBV7-9 and TRBJ2-5; 9 bases are a match to TRBD2. V shed 5 bases, J shed 5 bases, and the junction held 6 bases outside the gene matches. Germline CDR1 is SEHNR and CDR2 is FQNEAQ (reference sequence). The CDR3 covers 14 residues. The CDR3 loop is CASSLRLAVETQYF. The CDR3 DNA reads as TGTGCCAGCAGCCTCCGACTAGCGGTGGAGACCCAGTACTTC. Based on the CDR3 plus reference TRBV7-9 and TRBJ2-5, the full variable domain is DTGVSQNPRHKITKRGQNVTFRCDPISEHNRLYWYRQTLGQGPEFLTYFQNEAQLEKSRLLSDRFSAERPKGSFSTLEIQRTEQGDSAMYLCASSLRLAVETQYFGPGTRLLVL.

This rearrangement joins TRBV15 to TRBJ1-6; no clear D gene. The germline V gene encodes CDR1 LNHNV and CDR2 YYDKDF (reference sequence). V was trimmed by 5 bases and J by 0 bases, leaving 17 bases between them. The CDR3 is 18 residues long. The CDR3 sequence: CATSLTADGLSYNSPLHF. The CDR3 DNA reads as TGTGCCACCAGCCTCACCGCGGACGGACTCTCCTATAATTCACCCCTCCACTTT.

The chain has TRBV5-8 and TRBJ2-7, with D possibly TRBD2 on 5 matching bases. There are 16 residues in the CDR3. V lost 0 bases and J 6 bases, leaving 19 bases between the germline ends. Germline values: CDR1 SGHTS, CDR2 YDEGEE. CDR3 nucleotides: TGTGCCAGCAGCTTGGGGGTACGGCGGGCCGGGCTCGAGCAGTACTTC. The encoded protein is CASSLGVRRAGLEQYF.

The CDR3 nucleotides are TGTGCCAGTAGTACGGGGGCAACTAATGAAAAACTGTTTTTT. Encoded protein: CASSTGATNEKLFF. The chain is built from TRBV19 and TRBJ1-4, with TRBD1 as a possible D gene (5 bases). Between the trimmed V and J ends, which lost 4 bases and 0 bases, there was a span of 6 bases. This CDR3 has 14 residues. From germline, CDR1 is LNHDA and CDR2 SQIVND (reference sequence). The variable domain in full, completed from reference TRBV19 and TRBJ1-4, reads DGGITQSPKYLFRKEGQNVTLSCEQNLNHDAMYWYRQDPGQGLRLIYYSQIVNDFQKGDIAEGYSVSREKKESFPLTVTSAQKNPTAFYLCASSTGATNEKLFFGSGTQLSVL.

The chain has TRBV5-8 and TRBJ2-5; a possible D gene is TRBD2 (5 bases). The germline V gene encodes CDR1 SGHTS and CDR2 YDEGEE. Trimming took off 4 bases at V and 0 bases at J, with 10 bases between the two ends. CDR3 length: 14 amino acids. Here the CDR3 DNA reads TGTGCCAGCAGCCGAGGGATATACCAAGAGACCCAGTACTTC. Amino acids: CASSRGIYQETQYF.

The gene calls are TRBV6-5 and TRBJ2-2; D is perhaps TRBD1 (5 bases). Trimming pared 5 bases from V and 6 bases from J, leaving 13 bases between. The CDR3 is 14 residues long. Germline V gene sequence: CDR1 MNHEY, CDR2 SVGAGI. The CDR3 loop reads CASSPGIMAGELFF. CDR3 nucleotides: TGTGCCAGCAGTCCAGGGATAATGGCCGGGGAGCTGTTTTTT.

This clone was picked up a small number of times. Relative to the germline gene, one junction end is altered; a read error may explain this. CDR3 bases: TGCTCCAGCAGCTTGGGACAGGGGGGCAATCAGCCCCAGCATTTT. Protein: CSSSLGQGGNQPQHF. The rearrangement joins TRBV5-1 to TRBJ1-5; TRBD1 agrees at 11 bases. The CDR3 totals 15 residues. CDR1 and CDR2 from the germline V gene are SGHRS and YFSETQ.

This sequence joins TRBV18 and TRBJ2-1; 11 bases line up with TRBD2. Germline lookup yields CDR1 KGHSH and CDR2 LQKENI. Trimming took 8 bases from V and 3 from J; bases not matched to a gene: 3. This CDR3 is built from 14 residues. CDR3 in amino acids: CASRGTSGYNEQFF. The CDR3 DNA reads as TGTGCCAGCCGCGGGACTAGCGGCTACAATGAGCAGTTCTTC.

This clone was counted between two and nine times. The chain combines TRBV6-1 with TRBJ1-4; D is unclear. Germline V gene lookup returns CDR1 MNHNS and CDR2 SASEGT. The V gene lost 11 bases and the J gene lost 7 bases, with 17 bases spanning the gap. The CDR3 has 13 amino acids. The CDR3 reads CAASYTWSEKLFF. DNA for the CDR3: TGTGCCGCCTCCTACACATGGAGTGAAAAACTGTTTTTT.

This clone was observed a single time. The chain couples TRBV7-6 to TRBJ2-3; perhaps TRBD1 as D (5 bases). Germline V gene sequence: CDR1 SGHVS, CDR2 FNYEAQ. The CDR3 loop spans 12 amino acids. Trimming shortened V by 5 bases and J by 10 bases, and 13 bases separated the two germline ends. The CDR3 sequence: CASSPLLGAQYF. CDR3 in DNA: TGTGCCAGCAGCCCGCTCTTAGGGGCGCAGTATTTT.